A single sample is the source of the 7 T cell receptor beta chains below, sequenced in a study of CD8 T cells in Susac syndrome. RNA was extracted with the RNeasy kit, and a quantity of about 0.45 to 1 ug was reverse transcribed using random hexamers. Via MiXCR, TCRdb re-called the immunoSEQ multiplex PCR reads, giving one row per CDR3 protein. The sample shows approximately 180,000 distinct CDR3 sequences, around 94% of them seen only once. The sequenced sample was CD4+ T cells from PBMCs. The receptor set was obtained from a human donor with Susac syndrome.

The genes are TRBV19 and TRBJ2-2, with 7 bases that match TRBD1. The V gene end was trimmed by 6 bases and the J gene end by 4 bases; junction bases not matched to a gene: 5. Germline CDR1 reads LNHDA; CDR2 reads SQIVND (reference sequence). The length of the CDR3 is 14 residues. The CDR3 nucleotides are TGTGCCAGTAGCCGGGACAGTCTCACCGGGGAGCTGTTTTTT. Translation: CASSRDSLTGELFF.

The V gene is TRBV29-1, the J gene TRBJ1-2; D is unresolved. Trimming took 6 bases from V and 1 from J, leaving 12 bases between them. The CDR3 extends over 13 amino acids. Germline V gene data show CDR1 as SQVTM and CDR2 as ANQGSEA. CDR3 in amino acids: CSVPGSFNYGYTF. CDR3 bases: TGCAGCGTCCCCGGGTCCTTTAACTATGGCTACACCTTC.

CDR3 sequence reads: CASKGWRSGNTEAFF. The CDR3 DNA sequence: TGTGCCAGTAAAGGGTGGCGTTCCGGGAACACTGAAGCTTTCTTT. This chain links TRBV2 with TRBJ1-1, with D hard to call. The CDR3 covers 15 residues. V lost 9 bases and J 1 base, leaving 18 bases between the germline ends. Germline CDR1 reads SNHLY; CDR2 reads FYNNEI. The variable domain in full, with the rest retrieved from reference TRBV2 and TRBJ1-1, is EPEVTQTPSHQVTQMGQEVILRCVPISNHLYFYWYRQILGQKVEFLVSFYNNEISEKSEIFDDQFSVERPDGSNFTLKIRSTKLEDSAMYFCASKGWRSGNTEAFFGQGTRLTVV.

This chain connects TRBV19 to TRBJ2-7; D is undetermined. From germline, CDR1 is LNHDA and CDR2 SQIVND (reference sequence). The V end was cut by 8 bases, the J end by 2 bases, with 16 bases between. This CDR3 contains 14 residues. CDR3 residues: CASQKGGNTYEQYF. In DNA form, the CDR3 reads TGTGCCAGTCAAAAAGGTGGAAATACCTACGAGCAGTACTTC. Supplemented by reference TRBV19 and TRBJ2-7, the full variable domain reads DGGITQSPKYLFRKEGQNVTLSCEQNLNHDAMYWYRQDPGQGLRLIYYSQIVNDFQKGDIAEGYSVSREKKESFPLTVTSAQKNPTAFYLCASQKGGNTYEQYFGPGTRLTVT.

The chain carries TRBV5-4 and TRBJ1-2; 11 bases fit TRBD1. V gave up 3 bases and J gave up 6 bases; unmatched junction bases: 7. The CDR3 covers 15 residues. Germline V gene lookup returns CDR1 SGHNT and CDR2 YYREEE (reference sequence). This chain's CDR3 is CASSYRTGGLDGYTF. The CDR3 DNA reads TGTGCCAGCAGCTATCGGACAGGGGGCTTGGATGGCTACACCTTC. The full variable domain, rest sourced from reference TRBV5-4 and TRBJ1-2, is ETGVTQSPTHLIKTRGQQVTLRCSSQSGHNTVSWYQQALGQGPQFIFQYYREEENGRGNFPPRFSGLQFPNYSSELNVNALELDDSALYLCASSYRTGGLDGYTFGSGTRLTVV.

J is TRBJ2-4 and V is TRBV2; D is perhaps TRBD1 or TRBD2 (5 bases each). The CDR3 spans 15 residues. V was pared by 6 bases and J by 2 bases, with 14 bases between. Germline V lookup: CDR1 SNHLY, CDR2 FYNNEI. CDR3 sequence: CASSREWGTKNIQYF. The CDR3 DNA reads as TGTGCCAGCAGCAGGGAATGGGGGACCAAAAACATTCAGTACTTC.

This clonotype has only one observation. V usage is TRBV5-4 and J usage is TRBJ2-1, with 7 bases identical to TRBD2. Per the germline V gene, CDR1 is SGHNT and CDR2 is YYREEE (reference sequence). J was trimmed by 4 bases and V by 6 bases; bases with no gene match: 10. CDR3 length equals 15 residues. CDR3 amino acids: CASNPSGRGYNEQFF. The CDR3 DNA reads TGTGCCAGCAACCCTAGCGGCCGGGGGTACAATGAGCAGTTCTTC.